The text below deals with one T cell receptor (beta chain). The antigen it recognizes is unknown. Per-nucleotide qualities are absent, and no much larger clonotype sits a single base away. This sample is part of a study of T cell responses to AZD1222 COVID-19 vaccine (dated by TCRdb to the early 2020s). Regarding the research as a whole: AZD1222 recipients given second doses at about 4 weeks or at about 12 weeks were pooled, since spike-specific TCR depth and breadth were not found to differ between the two schedules. A total of more than 230 trial participants underwent TCR sequencing, of whom 207 received two doses of AZD1222 and some 25 received two doses of the MenACWY control vaccine. Trial participants were enrolled by age into subgroups of 18-55, 56-69 and 70-plus years, and approximately 150, 30 and 60 TCR-sequenced participants, respectively, were included in these subgroups.

Study-wide findings and limitations: Conclusions about previously exposed vaccinees were limited because only five to seven AZD1222 recipients were SARS-CoV-2 seropositive at baseline. Reportedly, close to half of the unique spike-specific TCRs recognized epitopes lying outside the regions that are mutated in the B.1.351 and B.1.1.7 variants. Participants were mostly white British and included more females than males, and it was suggested by the authors that clonal diversity may have been underestimated. After two AZD1222 doses, both the breadth and the depth of spike-specific TCRs were significantly higher than at day 0 and than in MenACWY recipients. CD4 TCRs associated with the vaccine covered the entire spike protein, and the dominant responses were in regions 160-218 and 743-854. In the small 56-69-year group, the increase in depth fell short of significance, most likely because of low power. Because no day 14 peak-response samples were available, the repertoires could be characterized only after the peak T cell response.

The time point label on this specimen signifies: baseline before first vaccination. Samples from vaccinated people were obtained from the UK trials COV001 and COV002, which included a single-blind randomized controlled phase 2/3 trial of AZD1222 (ChAdOx1 nCoV-19) in healthy adults. For TCRbeta chain sequencing, PBMC samples were collected from trial participants at day 0 and at day 28 after the second dose. The CDR3 regions of human TCRbeta chains were subjected to immunosequencing. On the study's bioinformatics: TCRs in the repertoires were compared against a reference library of SARS-CoV-2-specific TCRs that had been generated with the MIRA antigen-specificity platform. Breadth was defined as the fraction of unique TCRs that were SARS-CoV-2-associated, and depth was defined as the fraction of total T cells that were SARS-CoV-2-associated. Using the MIRA data, every spike-specific TCR was mapped to the spike region that the TCR reacted to and assigned to either a CD4 or a CD8 class. Log10-transformed breadth and depth values were compared by one-way ANOVA with Sidak's multiple comparisons tests. Imported from immuneACCESS, the table was reduced by TCRdb to in-frame sequences with V and J called. These copies leave out some clones; in studies compared against another copy, an unresolved V gene accounts for under half, and the cause of the remainder is not known. The V and J calls and clone size come from that table; D and trimming were worked out from the DNA. This sample gives 75,000 to 85,000 clones in total; over 85% of them show up just once. Roughly 4.2% of the sample is held by the ten biggest clonotypes.

Between the V and J ends, shortened by 6 bases and 4 bases respectively, the junction contains 9 bases. The germline V gene specifies SNHLY as CDR1 and FYNNEI as CDR2. The CDR3 sequence holds 13 residues, the cysteine and phenylalanine included. Only the CDR3 DNA is retained, 39 bases long and in frame from the first base. The sample in question was peripheral blood, obtained on day 0 of AZD1222 vaccination. The sequence was obtained from an adult in good health. The chain employs TRBV2 and TRBJ1-4, with the identity of the D gene unclear. The CDR3 is CASRVEINEKLFF. The base sequence is TGTGCCAGCAGAGTGGAGATTAATGAAAAACTGTTTTTT.